This T cell receptor (beta chain) was sequenced during a study of blood T cell repertoires in COVID-19. Seattle-derived patients entered the study during active infection and were followed longitudinally. Repertoires were generated with immunoSEQ multiplex PCR, while TCRdb's copy carries only in-frame clones and drops some. The table lists roughly 100,000 clones, around nine tenths of them singletons, with roughly 2.1% in the top ten. J lost 7 bases, V lost 1 base, and 9 bases had no gene match. The CDR3 is 16 residues long. CDR1 is SEHNR, CDR2 FQNEAQ, per germline (reference sequence). V is TRBV7-9 and J is TRBJ2-2; 7 nucleotides match TRBD2. The sample consisted of peripheral blood. The sequence was obtained from a woman in her fifties or sixties with COVID-19, enrolled during active disease. This CDR3 is CASSLESGGIGGELFF. DNA of the CDR3: TGTGCCAGCAGCTTAGAATCCGGGGGGATAGGCGGGGAGCTGTTTTTT.